The source of this T cell receptor (beta chain) is a study of shared clonotypes between healthy human individuals. Overall study context: Used for every donor were three CD4 naive, three CD4 memory, two CD8 naive and one CD8 memory plate. Study results and limitations: Naive subsets generally exceeded memory subsets in estimated richness. Clonotypes shared by all four sorted-subset donors had higher generation probabilities than non-shared clonotypes.

Regarding this clone: Its matching antigen is unknown. Other nucleotide sequences from this sample produce the same CDR3.

V shed 2 bases, J shed 5 bases, and the junction held 3 bases outside the gene matches. Germline CDR1 and CDR2: SGHRS and YFSETQ. The CDR3 is 16 residues long. Libraries were prepared by immunoSEQ multiplex PCR; TCRdb keeps only in-frame clonotypes and omits some of them. The sample contains more than 1,200,000 clones, 98% of which appear only once. Sequencing was carried out using naive CD4+ T cells sorted from blood. The subset here: CD45RA+ positively selected. V gene TRBV5-1 combines with J gene TRBJ2-3; 15 bases are shared with TRBD2. This clonotype was obtained from a man between 25 and 39 years old in good health. In DNA form, the CDR3 reads TGCGCCAGCAGCTTTGGACTAGCGGGAGGGTTAGATACGCAGTATTTT. Its translation is CASSFGLAGGLDTQYF.